This T cell receptor (beta chain) is drawn from a study of human T cells and chemical hapten exposure. On the study more broadly: Patch tests applied 0.01% DPC to the upper back and were scored after 6 days.

Trimming cost V 4 bases and J 9 bases, with 13 bases left between them. CDR1 LGHNA and CDR2 YNFKEQ come from the germline V gene. This CDR3 region has 13 residues. As for time point: patch test 1, 2 weeks after DPC sensitization. The treatment denotes: therapeutic diphenylcyclopropenone sensitization with weekly scalp DPC. Donation of samples came from alopecia patients who were 18 to 70 years old and suitable for DPC. Individual cDNA molecules received unique molecular identifiers in the library. TCRdb passed the RACE reads through MiXCR, listing each CDR3 protein once. The repertoire holds under 200,000 distinct CDR3 sequences, with about 14% as singletons. This clonotype was counted a few times.

The sequence was collected from a woman aged 30 to 39 with alopecia areata. Some clones in this sample may be carry-over from other donors' samples. This chain uses TRBV4-2 with TRBJ2-1, with no clear D. The material was whole blood, obtained in connection with sensitization to the hapten diphenylcyclopropenone (DPC). In DNA form, the CDR3 reads TGTGCCAGCAGCCCGGACCCCTTCCGTGAGCAGTTCTTC. This translates into CASSPDPFREQFF.